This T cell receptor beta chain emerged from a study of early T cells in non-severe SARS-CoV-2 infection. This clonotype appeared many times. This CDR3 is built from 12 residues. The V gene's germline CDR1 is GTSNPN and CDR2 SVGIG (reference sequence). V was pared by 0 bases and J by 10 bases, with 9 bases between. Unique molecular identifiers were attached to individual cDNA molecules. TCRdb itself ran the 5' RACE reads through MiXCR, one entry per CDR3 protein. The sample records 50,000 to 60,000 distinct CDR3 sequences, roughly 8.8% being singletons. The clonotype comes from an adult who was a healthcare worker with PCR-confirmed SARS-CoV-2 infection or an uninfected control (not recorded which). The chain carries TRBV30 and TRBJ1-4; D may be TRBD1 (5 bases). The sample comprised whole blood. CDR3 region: CAWSVQRGKLFF. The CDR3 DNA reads TGTGCCTGGAGTGTACAAAGGGGAAAACTGTTTTTT.